These 30 T cell receptor beta chains were all obtained from the same sample, sequenced in a study of shared clonotypes between healthy human individuals. Naive CD8 isolation took CD45RO-negative cells positively selected for CCR7 and excluded terminally differentiated effector memory CD45RA+ cells. Generated by immunoSEQ multiplex PCR, the TCRdb table keeps only in-frame clones and is missing some. Found here are roughly 2,000,000 clones, just over 90% of them singletons; the top ten hold about 1.7%. The sample consisted of naive CD8+ T cells from PBMCs. The receptor source for this set is a man between 18 and 29 years old in good health. Some clones in this sample may be carry-over from other donors' samples.

The chain couples TRBV5-1 to TRBJ2-7; D not resolved. Trimming removed 4 bases at V and 3 bases at J, with 17 bases between. Germline CDR1 is SGHRS and CDR2 is YFSETQ. The CDR3 is 15 residues long. The CDR3 DNA sequence: TGCGCCAGCAGCGACGGTGCAGGACGATACTACGAGCAGTACTTC. Translated, it gives CASSDGAGRYYEQYF.

CDR3 nucleotides: TGTGCCAGCAGCTTAGAACAGGGGGTACCCTACAATGAGCAGTTCTTC. Protein product: CASSLEQGVPYNEQFF. This chain links TRBV11-2 with TRBJ2-1, with 8 bases lining up with TRBD1. Germline V lookup: CDR1 SGHAT, CDR2 FQNNGV. This CDR3 is 16 amino acids long. With V trimmed by 0 bases and J by 2 bases, 3 bases remained unmatched.

This clone appeared a single time. This chain joins TRBV5-1 and TRBJ2-7, with D perhaps TRBD2 (6 bases). This CDR3 spans 15 amino acids. Germline lookup yields CDR1 SGHRS and CDR2 YFSETQ. The ends were cut back, 5 bases at V and 3 bases at J, with 18 bases in the middle. The CDR3 here is CASRLMGGGNYEQYF. CDR3 nucleotide sequence: TGCGCCAGCAGACTGATGGGAGGTGGGAACTACGAGCAGTACTTC.

The sample holds a few counts of this clone. The chain couples TRBV19 to TRBJ2-1, with D perhaps being TRBD1 or TRBD2 (5 bases each). Between the trimmed V and J ends, which lost 6 bases and 14 bases, there was a span of 20 bases. The CDR3 consists of 13 residues. CDR1 is LNHDA, CDR2 SQIVND, per germline (reference sequence). The CDR3 DNA is TGTGCCAGTAGCTCCCTGGGGCTAGTCGGGGAGTTCTTC. Translation gives CASSSLGLVGEFF.

V and J are TRBV7-8 and TRBJ2-7, with D unclear. Germline values: CDR1 SGHVS, CDR2 FQNEAQ. The CDR3 covers 14 residues. V dropped 2 bases and J dropped 3 bases, with 11 bases sitting between them. The CDR3 DNA sequence: TGTGCCAGCAGCTTAATTGTTGGGGTCTACGAGCAGTACTTC. It specifies CASSLIVGVYEQYF.

The rearrangement links TRBV10-3 to TRBJ1-1; D is perhaps TRBD1 (5 bases). Germline V lookup: CDR1 ENHRY, CDR2 SYGVKD. V shed 6 bases and J shed 11 bases, with 19 bases lying between them. The CDR3 is 13 residues long. The CDR3, as DNA: TGTGCCATCAGGGGGGGGTACTGGGACCCGGCTTTCTTT. As protein: CAIRGGYWDPAFF.

V gene TRBV6-5 combines with J gene TRBJ2-7, with a tentative D call TRBD2 (6 bases). The CDR3 is made up of 15 amino acids. The germline CDR1 and CDR2 sequences are MNHEY and SVGAGI. V was trimmed by 6 bases and J by 6 bases, leaving 21 bases between them. The CDR3, as DNA: TGTGCCAGCAGCTTGCGGGGCCCCCACAGCGGCGAGCAGTACTTC. Translating it yields CASSLRGPHSGEQYF.

This chain joins TRBV6-5 and TRBJ2-7; D call uncertain. V shed 2 bases and J shed 3 bases, with 8 bases lying between them. The CDR3 is 13 residues long. Looked up from germline, CDR1 is MNHEY and CDR2 is SVGAGI. CDR3 in DNA: TGTGCCAGCAGTTACGACCAGTACTACGAGCAGTACTTC. This translates into CASSYDQYYEQYF.

Remarks on this clone: Its ends do not fully match the called genes, so a read error is possible. J is TRBJ2-3 and V is TRBV9; 8 bases agree with TRBD2. Germline V CDR1 and CDR2: SGDLS, YYNGEE. CDR3 length: 16 residues. The CDR3 here is CASSPIRAGGTYTQYF. In DNA form, the CDR3 reads TGTGCCAGCAGCCCTATAAGGGCGGGAGGCACATATACGCAGTATTTT.

This chain joins TRBV27 and TRBJ1-1; D is perhaps TRBD1 (5 bases). Germline V gene lookup returns CDR1 MNHEY and CDR2 SMNVEV (reference sequence). The CDR3 loop spans 13 amino acids. The V end lost 3 bases, the J end lost 6 bases, and 11 bases lay between the germline ends. The CDR3 DNA sequence: TGTGCCAGCAGTTTGGTGGAGGGGTCTGAAGCTTTCTTT. It translates to CASSLVEGSEAFF.

This clone was found once. The rearrangement joins TRBV9 to TRBJ2-4; D tentatively fits TRBD1 or TRBD2 (5 bases each). The germline V gene has CDR1 SGDLS and CDR2 YYNGEE. The CDR3 is made up of 14 amino acids. V lost 3 bases, J lost 9 bases, and 16 bases lay in between. CDR3 in DNA: TGTGCCAGCAGCGACACCCTCCGGGGCGTCATTCAGTACTTC. The encoded protein is CASSDTLRGVIQYF.

This clone was found once. The gene calls are TRBV6-6 and TRBJ2-5, with 7 bases identical to TRBD1. Germline-derived CDR1 and CDR2 are MNHNY and SVGAGI (reference sequence). V was clipped by 5 bases and J by 3 bases; unmatched bases: 9. The CDR3 consists of 15 residues. The CDR3 sequence: CASSRRRTGEETQYF. The CDR3 region has the DNA TGTGCCAGCAGTCGGAGACGGACAGGAGAAGAGACCCAGTACTTC.

The genes are TRBV6-4 and TRBJ2-1, with 9 positions matching TRBD2. There are 15 residues in the CDR3. With 6 bases clipped from V and 8 bases from J, the junction kept 11 bases outside the gene matches. Looked up from germline, CDR1 is MRHNA and CDR2 is SNTAGT. CDR3 region: CASSLGLATYDEQFF. The DNA for the CDR3 is TGTGCCAGCAGCCTAGGACTAGCGACTTACGATGAGCAGTTCTTC.

This chain connects TRBV27 to TRBJ2-7, with TRBD1 matching over 9 bases. From germline, CDR1 is MNHEY and CDR2 SMNVEV (reference sequence). The CDR3 loop spans 15 amino acids. V gave up 5 bases and J gave up 0 bases; unmatched junction bases: 5. The chain's CDR3 is CASSPGTGISYEQYF. The CDR3 DNA reads TGTGCCAGCAGTCCCGGGACAGGGATCTCCTACGAGCAGTACTTC.

This clone was observed once. This chain joins TRBV9 and TRBJ2-7, with unresolved D. Per germline, CDR1 SGDLS and CDR2 YYNGEE. This CDR3 is built from 15 residues. Trimming shortened V by 4 bases and J by 3 bases, and 17 bases separated the two germline ends. CDR3 loop: CASSPSGRSNYEQYF. The CDR3 DNA reads as TGTGCCAGCAGCCCTAGTGGGCGGTCTAACTACGAGCAGTACTTC.

The table lists this clone with a count of one. This chain links TRBV9 with TRBJ2-7, with D maybe TRBD1 (6 bases). The CDR3 runs 14 residues. Between the trimmed V and J ends, which lost 2 bases and 7 bases, there was a span of 16 bases. Germline V CDR1 and CDR2: SGDLS, YYNGEE. This chain's CDR3 is CASSVANPGAEQYF. The CDR3 DNA reads as TGTGCCAGCAGCGTTGCTAATCCAGGGGCGGAGCAGTACTTC.

This chain joins TRBV29-1 and TRBJ1-2; D ambiguous. The CDR3 has 15 residues. Germline assignment: CDR1 SQVTM and CDR2 ANQGSEA. V was trimmed by 6 bases and J by 0 bases, leaving 17 bases between them. As DNA, the CDR3 is TGCAGCGTCTCCGCCTGGACTGGGACTAACTATGGCTACACCTTC. This codes for CSVSAWTGTNYGYTF.

V usage is TRBV25-1 and J usage is TRBJ2-1, with 8 bases fitting TRBD2. Trimming cost V 1 base and J 6 bases; bases outside gene matches: 8. CDR1 is MGHDK and CDR2 is SYGVNS in the germline V gene. The CDR3 runs to 16 residues. DNA for the CDR3: TGTGCCAGCAGTGAATGGACTAGCCTCGATACCAATGAGCAGTTCTTC. Its protein is CASSEWTSLDTNEQFF.

The chain recombines TRBV19 with TRBJ2-7; 7 bases are shared with TRBD2. The CDR3 sequence is 12 residues long. Trimming removed 6 bases from V and 5 bases from J; junction bases left unmatched: 4. The V gene's germline CDR1 is LNHDA and CDR2 SQIVND (reference sequence). In DNA, the CDR3 is TGTGCCAGTAGAGCGGGACTCCACGAGCAGTACTTC. Translating it yields CASRAGLHEQYF.

The V gene is TRBV13, the J gene TRBJ2-2; D may correspond to TRBD1 or TRBD2 (6 bases each). Germline V lookup: CDR1 PRHDT, CDR2 FYEKMQ (reference sequence). This CDR3 has 14 amino acids. Trimming removed 4 bases from V and 6 bases from J, with 12 bases in between. In DNA, the CDR3 is TGTGCCAGCAGCTCCGGGGGCGAGGCCGGGGAGCTGTTTTTT. It encodes CASSSGGEAGELFF.

V is TRBV7-6 and J is TRBJ1-3, with a tentative D call TRBD1 (5 bases). V lost 5 bases, J lost 0 bases, and 17 bases lay in between. Germline V lookup: CDR1 SGHVS, CDR2 FNYEAQ. The CDR3 has 17 amino acids. The CDR3 protein is CASSPRGGTFSGNTIYF. CDR3 nucleotides: TGTGCCAGCAGCCCACGGGGGGGGACCTTCTCTGGAAACACCATATATTTT. Looking up the rest from reference TRBV7-6 and TRBJ1-3 gives the full variable domain: GAGVSQSPRYKVTKRGQDVALRCDPISGHVSLYWYRQALGQGPEFLTYFNYEAQQDKSGLPNDRFSAERPEGSISTLTIQRTEQRDSAMYRCASSPRGGTFSGNTIYFGEGSWLTVV.

V and J are TRBV9 and TRBJ2-1, with 8 bases matching TRBD2. CDR3 size: 16 residues. V shed 0 bases, J shed 7 bases, and the junction held 9 bases outside the gene matches. Germline CDR1 and CDR2: SGDLS and YYNGEE. The CDR3 is CASSVEEGLVVNEQFF. Here the CDR3 DNA reads TGTGCCAGCAGCGTAGAAGAGGGACTAGTGGTAAATGAGCAGTTCTTC.

The rearrangement links TRBV30 to TRBJ2-1; a possible D gene is TRBD2 (5 bases). The ends were cut back, 5 bases at V and 4 bases at J, with 18 bases in the middle. The CDR3 length is 15 residues. Germline CDR1 reads GTSNPN; CDR2 reads SVGIG (reference sequence). CDR3: CAWSHAEEEYNEQFF. As DNA, the CDR3 is TGTGCCTGGTCCCACGCGGAGGAGGAGTACAATGAGCAGTTCTTC.

DNA of the CDR3: TGTGCCAGCAGTTTATATCAGGGGTTGGTCGACGAGCAGTACTTC. Encoded protein: CASSLYQGLVDEQYF. The genes are TRBV28 and TRBJ2-7; D might be TRBD1 (6 bases). The CDR3 sequence is 15 residues long. V lost 1 base and J lost 5, with 15 bases in between. Germline loops: CDR1 MDHEN, CDR2 SYDVKM.

In regard to this clone: This same CDR3 is encoded by further DNA sequences in the sample. The chain has TRBV27 and TRBJ2-5; D is uncertain. The CDR3 sequence is 13 residues long. Germline CDR1 reads MNHEY; CDR2 reads SMNVEV (reference sequence). The ends were cut back, 5 bases at V and 4 bases at J, with 11 bases in the middle. CDR3 residues: CASSLSRGETQYF. CDR3 bases: TGTGCCAGCAGTCTAAGTAGAGGAGAGACCCAGTACTTC.

V and J are TRBV6-5 and TRBJ2-1; D not resolved. This CDR3 contains 12 residues. Germline loops: CDR1 MNHEY, CDR2 SVGAGI. V lost 0 bases and J lost 5, with 2 bases in between. CDR3 in amino acids: CASSYSDNEQFF. The CDR3 DNA reads as TGTGCCAGCAGTTACTCGGACAATGAGCAGTTCTTC.

V gene TRBV19 combines with J gene TRBJ1-5; 7 bases are a match to TRBD1. Germline V gene lookup returns CDR1 LNHDA and CDR2 SQIVND (reference sequence). V was pared by 1 base and J by 5 bases, with 8 bases of the junction left unmatched. The CDR3 loop spans 16 amino acids. The CDR3, as DNA: TGTGCCAGTAGTATAGTTCCCTATACAGGGGATCAGCCCCAGCATTTT. Translating gives CASSIVPYTGDQPQHF.

This clone was seen once. V is TRBV2 and J is TRBJ2-7, with 7 bases lining up with TRBD2. The germline CDR1 and CDR2 sequences are SNHLY and FYNNEI. V trimming: 10 bases; J trimming: 4 bases; junction bases outside the gene matches: 10. The CDR3 is 13 amino acids. DNA of the CDR3: TGTGCCATCACCGGGACTACCAATTACGAGCAGTACTTC. Translating it yields CAITGTTNYEQYF.

This CDR3 is CASSAGQGHQPQHF. CDR3 bases: TGTGCCAGCAGTGCGGGACAGGGGCATCAGCCCCAGCATTTT. The chain couples TRBV6-5 to TRBJ1-5, with 10 bases fitting TRBD1. The CDR3 consists of 14 residues. With 5 bases clipped from V and 5 bases from J, the junction kept 3 bases outside the gene matches. Germline CDR1 reads MNHEY; CDR2 reads SVGAGI.

In DNA, the CDR3 is TGTGCCTGGAGTCCCCCAGGTGGGGAGCTGTTTTTT. It codes for CAWSPPGGELFF. The chain has TRBV30 and TRBJ2-2; D not certain. The germline V gene has CDR1 GTSNPN and CDR2 SVGIG (reference sequence). Trimming took 2 bases from V and 8 from J, leaving 9 bases between them. This CDR3 region has 12 residues.